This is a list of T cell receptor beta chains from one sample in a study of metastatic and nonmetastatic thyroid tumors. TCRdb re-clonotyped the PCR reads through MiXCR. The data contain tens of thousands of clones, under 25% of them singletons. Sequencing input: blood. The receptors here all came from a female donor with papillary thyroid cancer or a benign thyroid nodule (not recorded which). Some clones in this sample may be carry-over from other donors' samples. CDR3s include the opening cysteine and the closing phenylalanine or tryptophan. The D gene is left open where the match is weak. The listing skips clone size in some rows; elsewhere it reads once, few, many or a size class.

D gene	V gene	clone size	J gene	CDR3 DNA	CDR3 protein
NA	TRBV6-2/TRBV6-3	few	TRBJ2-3	TGTACCAACAGTTCGGACATCACAGATACGCAGTATTTT	CTNSSDITDTQYF
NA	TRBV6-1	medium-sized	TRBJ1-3	TGTGCCAGCACCCGGGCAGTCTCTGGAAACACCATATATTTT	CASTRAVSGNTIYF
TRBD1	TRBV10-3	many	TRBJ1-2	TGTGCCATCAGTGAGGGGACAGGGAAGGGGTATGGCTACACCTTC	CAISEGTGKGYGYTF
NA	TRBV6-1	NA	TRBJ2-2	TGTGCCAGCAGTGGGGGTTTAGTGATGAAACTCGGCGGGGAGCTTTTTTTT	CASSGGLVMKLGGELFF
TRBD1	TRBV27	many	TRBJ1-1	TGTGCCAGCAGAAAAGGGACAGTCACTGAAGCTTTCTTT	CASRKGTVTEAFF
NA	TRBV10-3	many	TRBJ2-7	TGTGCCATCAGTGTAAGCAGGGTGGCGAACTACGAGCAGTACTTC	CAISVSRVANYEQYF
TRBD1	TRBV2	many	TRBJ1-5	TGTGCCCTAGCACAGGGACAGGGGACTCAGCCCCAGCATTTT	CALAQGQGTQPQHF
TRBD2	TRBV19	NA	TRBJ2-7	TGTGCCAGTAGTCCTCTTGTGACTAGCGGCTCCTACGAGCAATACTTC	CASSPLVTSGSYEQYF
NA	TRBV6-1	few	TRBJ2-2	TGTGCCAGCAGTCCCATTGACGCCACCGGGGAGCTGTTTTTT	CASSPIDATGELFF
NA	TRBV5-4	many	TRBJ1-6	TGTGCCAGCAGCCTCGGACGGACTAATTCACCCCTCCACTTT	CASSLGRTNSPLHF
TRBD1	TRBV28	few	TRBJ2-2	TGTGCCAGCAATTGGGGTGTTGATGACAGGGTTTCCACCGGGGAGCTGTTTTTT	CASNWGVDDRVSTGELFF
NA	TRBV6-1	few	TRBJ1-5	TGTGCCAGCATACAGGGTCTCCAGCCCCAGCATTTT	CASIQGLQPQHF
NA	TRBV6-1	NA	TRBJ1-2	TGTGCCAGCAGTGAAGGGGGAGGCTACACCTTC	CASSEGGGYTF
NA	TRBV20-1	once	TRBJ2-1	TGCAGTGCCAGACTAAGCCCCTCTGACAATGAGCAGTTCTTC	CSARLSPSDNEQFF
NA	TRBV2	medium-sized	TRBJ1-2	TGTGCCAGCGATCGGGGCCTTGAGGACTATGGCTACACCTTC	CASDRGLEDYGYTF
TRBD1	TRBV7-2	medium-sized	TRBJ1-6	TGTGCCAGCAGCCCGTGGGACAGGGGAAATTCACCCCTCCACTTT	CASSPWDRGNSPLHF
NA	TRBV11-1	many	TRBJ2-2	TGTGCCAGCAGCCGACCGGTGAACACCGGGGAGCTGTTTTTT	CASSRPVNTGELFF
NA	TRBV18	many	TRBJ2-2	TGTGCCAGCTCACCACCCAGCGGGTTGAACACCGGGGAGCTGTTTTTT	CASSPPSGLNTGELFF
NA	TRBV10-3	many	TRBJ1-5	TGTGCCATCGCCGAATCAGGTGCGGGGGGCAATCAGCCCCAGCATTTT	CAIAESGAGGNQPQHF
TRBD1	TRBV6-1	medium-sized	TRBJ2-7	TGTGCCAGCAACAACCCGGGACAGGGCAACCACGAGCAGTACTTC	CASNNPGQGNHEQYF
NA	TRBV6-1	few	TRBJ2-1	TGTGCCAGCATACCTGGAGGGCCAAATGAGCAGTTCTTC	CASIPGGPNEQFF
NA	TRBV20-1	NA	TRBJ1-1	TGCAGTGCTAATTCACAGGGTGGGTACACTGAAGCTTTCTTT	CSANSQGGYTEAFF
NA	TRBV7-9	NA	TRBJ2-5	TGTCCCAGCAGTCTCTGGGAGTCCCAGTACTTC	CPSSLWESQYF
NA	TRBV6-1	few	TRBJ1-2	TGTGCCAGCAGAATATACAGGGACCCATATTACTATGGCTACACCTTC	CASRIYRDPYYYGYTF
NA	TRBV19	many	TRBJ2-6	TGTGCCAGTAGTCAAACGGGCTCTGGGGCCAACGTCCTGACTTTC	CASSQTGSGANVLTF